Listed below are T cell receptor beta chains from one sample, sequenced in a study of T-cell reconstitution after alpha-beta-depleted transplantation in children. TCRdb called the PCR reads again in MiXCR, with one record for every CDR3 protein. The sample holds around 3,400 distinct CDR3 sequences, more than 20% seen once. Sequenced here: PBMCs, mostly from graft donor cells, sampled 60 days after TCRalphabeta/CD19-depleted stem cell transplant. Receptor source: a male patient aged 2 to 9 who had a stem cell transplant for acute lymphoblastic leukemia, so the T cells may come from the graft donor. CDR3s leave out the opening cysteine and the closing phenylalanine or tryptophan.

j_call,v_call,cdr3_length,cdr3_aa
TRBJ2-7,TRBV11-2,12,ASSPTGNGYEQY
TRBJ2-7,TRBV20-1,12,SAIPTYNSYEQY
TRBJ2-1,TRBV16,15,ASSQWSGRGRYNEQF
TRBJ1-2,TRBV6-6,13,ASRTSTGTGYGYT
TRBJ2-7,TRBV20-1,11,SGRLAGNYEQY
TRBJ2-7,TRBV5-1,13,ASSLGQRAHYEQY
TRBJ2-1,TRBV15,14,ATSRPPGGYYNEQF
TRBJ2-5,TRBV29-1,11,SVAGTGPWTQY
TRBJ2-3,TRBV29-1,12,SVAGTGSTDTQY
TRBJ1-2,TRBV7-9,9,ASSFHDGYT
TRBJ2-3,TRBV3-1,16,TICFMAGGPSITDTQY
TRBJ2-3,TRBV19,15,ASSIEGDPAYGDTQY
TRBJ2-7,TRBV9,12,ASSVELGSYEQY
TRBJ1-1,TRBV29-1,12,SGRQGAIEAEAF
TRBJ2-7,TRBV6-2/TRBV6-3,12,ASSYARGRYEQY
TRBJ2-5,TRBV5-1,14,ASSLAGQENQETQY
TRBJ2-1,TRBV7-9,10,ASRHLAVEQF
TRBJ1-2,TRBV5-1,13,ASSSGQGAPYGYT
TRBJ1-1,TRBV20-1,12,SVSWARADTEAF
TRBJ2-5,TRBV7-6,13,ASTTIGADQETQY
TRBJ2-7,TRBV5-4,10,ASSLNSYEQY
TRBJ2-7,TRBV12-3/TRBV12-4,16,ASSSRRDRRLSSYEQY
TRBJ1-1,TRBV20-1,12,SAKQQGRWTEAF
TRBJ1-6,TRBV12-3/TRBV12-4,12,ASSYRGGHSPLH
TRBJ2-3,TRBV28,10,AIGPDTDTQY
TRBJ2-4,TRBV21-1,15,ASSGSPIDRAKNIQY
TRBJ2-7,TRBV6-1,12,ASSHSGTPYEQY
TRBJ2-2,TRBV12-3/TRBV12-4,14,ASRVLAGGNTGELF
TRBJ2-1,TRBV6-5,13,ASSRGLVGANEQF
TRBJ1-2,TRBV9,10,ASSGRTGGYT
TRBJ2-3,TRBV7-9,13,ASSWGGHHTDTQY
TRBJ2-5,TRBV2,14,ASGFGWTGPRETQY
TRBJ2-1,TRBV28,14,ASKTIRGAAYNEQF
TRBJ2-2,TRBV12-3/TRBV12-4,13,ASSRLAAYTGELF
TRBJ2-2,TRBV7-8,15,ASSSLAGGRGTGELF
TRBJ1-1,TRBV30,10,AWRQGNTEAF
TRBJ2-3,TRBV30,9,AWSVRDTQY
TRBJ2-3,TRBV24-1,10,ATAGGKDTQY
TRBJ1-1,TRBV28,11,ASSLYRDTEAF
TRBJ1-1,TRBV9,13,ASSVGRLRNTEAF
TRBJ2-7,TRBV23-1,18,ASSGGWGRSGAGITYEQY
TRBJ2-6,TRBV2,12,ARRALSGANVLT
TRBJ2-5,TRBV6-5,11,ASSYDRAETQY
TRBJ1-3,TRBV6-5,13,ASSYSGGFGNTIY
TRBJ1-4,TRBV10-3,17,AISGTLSWQTTTNEKLF
TRBJ2-3,TRBV7-9,13,ASSPQRGPTDTQY
TRBJ1-1,TRBV25-1,12,ASSERSQDTEAF